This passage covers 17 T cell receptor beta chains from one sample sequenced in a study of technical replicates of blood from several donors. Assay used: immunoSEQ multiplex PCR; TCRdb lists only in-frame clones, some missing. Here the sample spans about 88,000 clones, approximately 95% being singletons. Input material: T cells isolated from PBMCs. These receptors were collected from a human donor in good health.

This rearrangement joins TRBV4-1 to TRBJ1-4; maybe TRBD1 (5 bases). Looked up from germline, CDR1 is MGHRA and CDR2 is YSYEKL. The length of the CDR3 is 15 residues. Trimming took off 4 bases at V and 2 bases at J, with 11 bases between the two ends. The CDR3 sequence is CASSLGGTTNEKLFF. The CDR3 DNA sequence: TGCGCCAGCAGCCTCGGGGGGACGACTAATGAAAAACTGTTTTTT.

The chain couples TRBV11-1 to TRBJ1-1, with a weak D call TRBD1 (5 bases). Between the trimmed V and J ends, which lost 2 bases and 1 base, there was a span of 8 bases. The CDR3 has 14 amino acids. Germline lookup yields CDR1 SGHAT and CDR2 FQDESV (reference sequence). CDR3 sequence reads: CASSLTQGNTEAFF. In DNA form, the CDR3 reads TGTGCCAGCAGCTTAACCCAGGGGAACACTGAAGCTTTCTTT.

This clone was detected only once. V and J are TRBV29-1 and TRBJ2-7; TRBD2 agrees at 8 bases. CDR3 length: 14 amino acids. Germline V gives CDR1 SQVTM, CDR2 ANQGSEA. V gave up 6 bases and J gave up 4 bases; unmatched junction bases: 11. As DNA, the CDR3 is TGCAGCGTAGGGGAGTCGGGAGGGCCTTACGAGCAGTACTTC. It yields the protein CSVGESGGPYEQYF.

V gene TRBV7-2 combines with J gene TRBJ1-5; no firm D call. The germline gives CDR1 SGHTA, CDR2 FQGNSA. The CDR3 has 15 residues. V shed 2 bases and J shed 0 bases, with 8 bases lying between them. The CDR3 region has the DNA TGTGCCAGCAGCTTATGGAGTACTAGCAATCAGCCCCAGCATTTT. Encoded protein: CASSLWSTSNQPQHF.

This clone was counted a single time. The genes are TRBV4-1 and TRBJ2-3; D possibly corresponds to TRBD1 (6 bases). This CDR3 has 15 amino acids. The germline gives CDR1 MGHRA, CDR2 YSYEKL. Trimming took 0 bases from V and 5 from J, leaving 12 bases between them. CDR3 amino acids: CASSQDQGRGDTQYF. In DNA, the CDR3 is TGCGCCAGCAGCCAAGATCAGGGGCGCGGAGATACGCAGTATTTT.

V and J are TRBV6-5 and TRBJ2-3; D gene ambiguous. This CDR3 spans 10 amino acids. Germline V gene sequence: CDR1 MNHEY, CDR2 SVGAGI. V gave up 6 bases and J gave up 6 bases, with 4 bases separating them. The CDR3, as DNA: TGTGCCAGCAGATCGGATACGCAGTATTTT. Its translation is CASRSDTQYF.

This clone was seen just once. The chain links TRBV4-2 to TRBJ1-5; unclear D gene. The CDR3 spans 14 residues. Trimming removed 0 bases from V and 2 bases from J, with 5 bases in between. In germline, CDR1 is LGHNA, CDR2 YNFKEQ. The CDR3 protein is CASSQDQGNQPQHF. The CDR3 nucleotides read TGTGCCAGCAGCCAAGATCAGGGCAATCAGCCCCAGCATTTT.

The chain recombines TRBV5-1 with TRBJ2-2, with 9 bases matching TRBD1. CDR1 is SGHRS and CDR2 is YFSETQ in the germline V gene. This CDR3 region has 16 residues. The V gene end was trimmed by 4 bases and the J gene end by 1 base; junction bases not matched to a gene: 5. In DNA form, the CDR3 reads TGCGCCAGCAGCACCAACAGGGGGCTGAACACCGGGGAGCTGTTTTTT. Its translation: CASSTNRGLNTGELFF.

The CDR3 loop is CASSFRRTASTDTQYF. CDR3 nucleotides: TGTGCCAGCAGCTTTAGAAGGACAGCCTCGACAGATACGCAGTATTTT. The J gene is TRBJ2-3, the V gene TRBV5-8; maybe TRBD1 (6 bases). V was clipped by 2 bases and J by 3 bases, with 16 bases between them. The CDR3 is 16 residues long. Germline loops: CDR1 SGHTS, CDR2 YDEGEE. Together with reference TRBV5-8 and TRBJ2-3, the CDR3 gives the full variable domain: EAGVTQSPTHLIKTRGQQATLRCSPISGHTSVYWYQQALGLGLQFLLWYDEGEERNRGNFPPRFSGRQFPNYSSELNVNALELEDSALYLCASSFRRTASTDTQYFGPGTRLTVL.

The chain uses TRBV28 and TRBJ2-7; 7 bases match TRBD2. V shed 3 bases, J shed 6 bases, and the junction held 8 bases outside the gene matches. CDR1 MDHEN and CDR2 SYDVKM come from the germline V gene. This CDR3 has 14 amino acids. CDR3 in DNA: TGTGCCAGCAGTTTGAAGGGAGGGGTTGCCGAGCAGTACTTC. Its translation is CASSLKGGVAEQYF. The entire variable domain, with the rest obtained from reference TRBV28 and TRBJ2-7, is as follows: DVKVTQSSRYLVKRTGEKVFLECVQDMDHENMFWYRQDPGLGLRLIYFSYDVKMKEKGDIPEGYSVSREKKERFSLILESASTNQTSMYLCASSLKGGVAEQYFGPGTRLTVT.

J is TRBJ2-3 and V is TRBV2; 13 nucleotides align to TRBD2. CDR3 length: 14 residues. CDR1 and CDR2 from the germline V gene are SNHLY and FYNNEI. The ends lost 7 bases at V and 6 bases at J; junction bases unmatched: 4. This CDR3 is CASTLTSGRDTQYF. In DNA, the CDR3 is TGTGCCAGCACTTTGACTAGCGGGAGGGATACGCAGTATTTT.

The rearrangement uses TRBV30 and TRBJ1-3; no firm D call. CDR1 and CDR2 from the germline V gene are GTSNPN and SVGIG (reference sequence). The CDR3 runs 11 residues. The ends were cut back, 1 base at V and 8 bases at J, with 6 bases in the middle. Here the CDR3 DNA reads TGTGCCTGGAGTGCTAGAGACACCATATATTTT. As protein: CAWSARDTIYF.

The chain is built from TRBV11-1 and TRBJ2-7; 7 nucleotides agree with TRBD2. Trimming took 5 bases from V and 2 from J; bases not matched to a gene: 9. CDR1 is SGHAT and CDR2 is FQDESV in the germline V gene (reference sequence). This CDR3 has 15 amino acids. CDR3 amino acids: CASSKPTSSPYEQYF. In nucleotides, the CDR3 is TGTGCCAGCAGCAAACCGACTAGCAGTCCCTACGAGCAGTACTTC. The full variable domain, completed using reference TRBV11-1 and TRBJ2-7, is EAEVAQSPRYKITEKSQAVAFWCDPISGHATLYWYRQILGQGPELLVQFQDESVVDDSQLPKDRFSAERLKGVDSTLKIQPAELGDSAMYLCASSKPTSSPYEQYFGPGTRLTVT.

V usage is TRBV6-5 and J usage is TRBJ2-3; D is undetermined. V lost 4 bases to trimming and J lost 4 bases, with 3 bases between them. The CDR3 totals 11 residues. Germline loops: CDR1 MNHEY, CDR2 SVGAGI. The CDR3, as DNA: TGTGCCAGCAGTTCATCAGATACGCAGTATTTT. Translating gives CASSSSDTQYF.

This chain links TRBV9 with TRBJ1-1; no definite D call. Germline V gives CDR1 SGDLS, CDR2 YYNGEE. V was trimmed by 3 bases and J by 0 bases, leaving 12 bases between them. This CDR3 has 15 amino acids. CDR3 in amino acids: CASSEVYRLNTEAFF. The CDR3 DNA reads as TGTGCCAGCAGCGAGGTATACAGATTGAACACTGAAGCTTTCTTT. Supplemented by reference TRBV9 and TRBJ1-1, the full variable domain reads DSGVTQTPKHLITATGQRVTLRCSPRSGDLSVYWYQQSLDQGLQFLIQYYNGEERAKGNILERFSAQQFPDLHSELNLSSLELGDSALYFCASSEVYRLNTEAFFGQGTRLTVV.

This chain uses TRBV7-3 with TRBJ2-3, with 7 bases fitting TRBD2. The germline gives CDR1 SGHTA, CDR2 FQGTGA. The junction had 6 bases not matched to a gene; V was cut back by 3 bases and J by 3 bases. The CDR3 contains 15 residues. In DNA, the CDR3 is TGTGCCAGCAGCTTGTATGGACTAGAGACAGATACGCAGTATTTT. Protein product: CASSLYGLETDTQYF. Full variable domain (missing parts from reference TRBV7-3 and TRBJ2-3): GAGVSQTPSNKVTEKGKYVELRCDPISGHTALYWYRQSLGQGPEFLIYFQGTGAADDSGLPNDRFFAVRPEGSVSTLKIQRTERGDSAVYLCASSLYGLETDTQYFGPGTRLTVL.

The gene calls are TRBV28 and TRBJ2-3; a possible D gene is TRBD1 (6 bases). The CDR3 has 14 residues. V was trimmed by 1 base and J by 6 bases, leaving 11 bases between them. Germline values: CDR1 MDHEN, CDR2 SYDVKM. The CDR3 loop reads CASSLLTGSDTQYF. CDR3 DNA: TGTGCCAGCAGTTTATTAACAGGGAGTGATACGCAGTATTTT.